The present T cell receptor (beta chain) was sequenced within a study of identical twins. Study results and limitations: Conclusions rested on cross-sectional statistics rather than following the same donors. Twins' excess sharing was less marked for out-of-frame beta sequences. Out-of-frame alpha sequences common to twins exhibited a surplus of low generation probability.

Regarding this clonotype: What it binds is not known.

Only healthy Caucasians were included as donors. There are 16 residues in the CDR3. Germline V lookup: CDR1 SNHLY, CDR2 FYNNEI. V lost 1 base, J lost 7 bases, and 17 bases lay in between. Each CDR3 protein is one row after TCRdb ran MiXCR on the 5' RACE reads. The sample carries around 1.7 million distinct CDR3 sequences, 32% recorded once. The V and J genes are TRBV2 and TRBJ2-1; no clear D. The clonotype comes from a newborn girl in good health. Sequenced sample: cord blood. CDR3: CASSEGSRTLGNEQFF. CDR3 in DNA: TGTGCCAGCAGTGAAGGCAGTAGGACCTTAGGGAATGAGCAGTTCTTC. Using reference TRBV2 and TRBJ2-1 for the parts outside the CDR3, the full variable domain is EPEVTQTPSHQVTQMGQEVILRCVPISNHLYFYWYRQILGQKVEFLVSFYNNEISEKSEIFDDQFSVERPDGSNFTLKIRSTKLEDSAMYFCASSEGSRTLGNEQFFGPGTRLTVL.